The 20 T cell receptor beta chains in this list originate from one sample, sequenced in a study of cytotoxic CD8 clonotypes in ibrutinib-treated CLL. Only in-frame clones appear in the TCRdb table, and some are missing; sequencing was by immunoSEQ multiplex PCR. The sample lists some 290,000 clones, almost 80% occurring once. The sample in question was PBMCs, obtained before ibrutinib treatment. These receptors were taken from a human donor with chronic lymphocytic leukemia.

The chain links TRBV5-1 to TRBJ2-5; 7 nucleotides line up with TRBD1. CDR3 length equals 15 residues. In germline, CDR1 is SGHRS, CDR2 YFSETQ. With 2 bases clipped from V and 3 bases from J, the junction kept 7 bases outside the gene matches. As DNA, the CDR3 is TGCGCCAGCAGCTTTTCCGGGCAGGGGGAAGAGACCCAGTACTTC. This gives the protein CASSFSGQGEETQYF.

The chain has TRBV27 and TRBJ1-2, with D possibly being TRBD1 (6 bases). The CDR3 spans 15 residues. V lost 4 bases, J lost 5 bases, and 17 bases lay in between. CDR1 MNHEY and CDR2 SMNVEV come from the germline V gene (reference sequence). The CDR3 loop is CASSYGTPRRYGYTF. CDR3 DNA: TGTGCCAGCAGTTACGGGACACCCCGTAGGTATGGCTACACCTTC.

This chain uses TRBV5-1 with TRBJ2-7, with D possibly TRBD1 on 6 matching bases. CDR3 length equals 15 residues. The germline V gene has CDR1 SGHRS and CDR2 YFSETQ. V was cut by 2 bases and J by 2 bases, with 14 bases left in between. The CDR3 loop reads CASSFGQTSTYEQYF. In DNA form, the CDR3 reads TGCGCCAGCAGCTTCGGACAGACCTCCACCTACGAGCAGTACTTC. Variable domain in full (rest from reference TRBV5-1 and TRBJ2-7): KAGVTQTPRYLIKTRGQQVTLSCSPISGHRSVSWYQQTPGQGLQFLFEYFSETQRNKGNFPGRFSGRQFSNSRSEMNVSTLELGDSALYLCASSFGQTSTYEQYFGPGTRLTVT.

The chain combines TRBV29-1 with TRBJ2-5; 10 bases are shared with TRBD1. Germline-derived CDR1 and CDR2 are SQVTM and ANQGSEA. Trimming took 7 bases from V and 5 from J; bases not matched to a gene: 10. CDR3 length: 14 amino acids. Here the CDR3 DNA reads TGCAGCGGGAAGCCAGGGACAGGGGATGAGACCCAGTACTTC. It specifies CSGKPGTGDETQYF.

The rearrangement uses TRBV27 and TRBJ2-7; D is uncertain. The V gene's germline CDR1 is MNHEY and CDR2 SMNVEV (reference sequence). With 0 bases removed from V and 4 bases from J, the gap between germline ends came to 16 bases. CDR3 length equals 16 residues. In DNA, the CDR3 is TGTGCCAGCAGTTTATCGGGCCAATTTCCCCGTTACGAGCAGTACTTC. It codes for CASSLSGQFPRYEQYF.

This clone was recorded a few times. The V call is TRBV6-4, the J call TRBJ1-1; possibly TRBD1 for D (5 bases). This CDR3 region has 13 residues. CDR1 MRHNA and CDR2 SNTAGT come from the germline V gene. Trimming removed 6 bases from V and 1 base from J, with 9 bases in between. CDR3 sequence (DNA): TGTGCCAGCAGCCTAACAGGGAACACTGAAGCTTTCTTT. Translation gives CASSLTGNTEAFF.

In this sample, this clone turned up once. The chain couples TRBV10-3 to TRBJ2-1; D gene unclear. The CDR3 covers 14 residues. The germline gives CDR1 ENHRY, CDR2 SYGVKD. V was shortened by 4 bases and J by 0 bases, with 7 bases between the two germline ends. DNA of the CDR3: TGTGCCATCAGTGGGGGTAGCTCCTACAATGAGCAGTTCTTC. This translates into CAISGGSSYNEQFF.

J is TRBJ2-3 and V is TRBV11-3, with a weak D call TRBD2 (5 bases). V lost 0 bases and J 8 bases, leaving 6 bases between the germline ends. The CDR3 is 12 amino acids. Germline V CDR1 and CDR2: SGHNT, YENEEA. This CDR3 is CASSLDRGTQYF. The CDR3 nucleotides are TGTGCCAGCAGCTTAGATCGGGGTACGCAGTATTTT.

This chain uses TRBV30 with TRBJ2-7; a possible D gene is TRBD2 (5 bases). The CDR3 runs 14 residues. Germline CDR1 GTSNPN, CDR2 SVGIG (reference sequence). V lost 2 bases, J lost 0 bases, and 11 bases lay in between. As DNA, the CDR3 is TGTGCCTGGAGTTTGGTGGGGAGCTCCTACGAGCAGTACTTC. Its protein is CAWSLVGSSYEQYF.

V usage is TRBV5-1 and J usage is TRBJ2-2, with D possibly matching TRBD2 (5 bases). The CDR3 runs to 19 residues. V was clipped by 0 bases and J by 5 bases, with 23 bases between them. Germline V lookup: CDR1 SGHRS, CDR2 YFSETQ. CDR3 sequence (DNA): TGCGCCAGCAGCTTGGTCGATACCCTTTGGGAGTCGAGGACCGGGGAGCTGTTTTTT. Its translation: CASSLVDTLWESRTGELFF.

The chain employs TRBV6-5 and TRBJ1-1; D unresolved. Germline assignment: CDR1 MNHEY and CDR2 SVGAGI. Trimming stripped 5 bases from V and 1 base from J, with 8 bases between. CDR3 length equals 13 residues. In DNA form, the CDR3 reads TGTGCCAGCAGTGAGGACCCGAACACTGAAGCTTTCTTT. It encodes CASSEDPNTEAFF.

The CDR3 nucleotides are TGCGCCAGCAGCCAAGATAGGCAGGAGTACAATGAGCAGTTCTTC. Translated: CASSQDRQEYNEQFF. V and J are TRBV4-3 and TRBJ2-1; no clear D. The germline V and J ends were trimmed by 0 bases and 4 bases, with 10 bases remaining between them. Germline V CDR1 and CDR2: LGHNA, YSLEER. This CDR3 contains 15 residues.

V gene TRBV27 combines with J gene TRBJ1-5; 7 bases are a match to TRBD1. The CDR3 contains 15 residues. The trim removed 6 bases at V and 3 bases at J, leaving 8 bases unmatched. Germline CDR1 is MNHEY and CDR2 is SMNVEV (reference sequence). The CDR3 coding sequence is TGTGCCAGCAGCCTGGGACAGAACTCCAATCAGCCCCAGCATTTT. Encoded protein: CASSLGQNSNQPQHF.

This clone occurred a few times. This chain links TRBV4-2 with TRBJ2-3, with TRBD2 matching 10 bases. Germline loops: CDR1 LGHNA, CDR2 YNFKEQ. The trim removed 0 bases at V and 1 base at J, leaving 1 base unmatched. The CDR3 contains 16 residues. The CDR3 sequence: CASSQDLAGGTDTQYF. CDR3 DNA: TGTGCCAGCAGCCAAGATCTAGCGGGAGGCACAGATACGCAGTATTTT.

The chain has TRBV5-1 and TRBJ2-3, with D possibly being TRBD1 or TRBD2 (5 bases each). Germline CDR1 SGHRS, CDR2 YFSETQ. V shed 0 bases and J shed 2 bases, with 13 bases lying between them. The CDR3 sequence is 16 residues long. In DNA form, the CDR3 reads TGCGCCAGCAGCTTGGAGGGGCGGGTTTACACAGATACGCAGTATTTT. It is translated as CASSLEGRVYTDTQYF.

V is TRBV5-4 and J is TRBJ1-2, with 7 bases identical to TRBD1. Trimming cost V 3 bases and J 5 bases; bases outside gene matches: 7. This CDR3 comprises 14 residues. CDR1 is SGHNT and CDR2 is YYREEE in the germline V gene (reference sequence). CDR3 DNA: TGTGCCAGCAGCTCAAAAAACAGGGGTTATGGCTACACCTTC. As protein: CASSSKNRGYGYTF.

The J gene is TRBJ2-1, the V gene TRBV11-3; D may be TRBD1 (5 bases). CDR1 is SGHNT and CDR2 is YENEEA in the germline V gene. CDR3 length: 15 amino acids. Trimming took 1 base from V and 1 from J, leaving 8 bases between them. Written as DNA, the CDR3 is TGTGCCAGCAGCTTAGTTGGGGCTTCCTACAATGAGCAGTTCTTC. Translating it yields CASSLVGASYNEQFF.

The genes are TRBV28 and TRBJ1-3; tentative D call: TRBD1 (5 bases). This CDR3 spans 12 amino acids. V was shortened by 2 bases and J by 8 bases, with 7 bases between the two germline ends. CDR1 and CDR2 (germline): MDHEN, SYDVKM. CDR3: CASSLRDYTIYF. The CDR3 bases are TGTGCCAGCAGTTTACGGGACTACACCATATATTTT.

The J gene is TRBJ2-1, the V gene TRBV27; the match to TRBD2 covers 8 bases. J lost 4 bases, V lost 3 bases, and 2 bases had no gene match. This CDR3 is 14 amino acids long. Germline CDR1 and CDR2: MNHEY and SMNVEV (reference sequence). CDR3 in DNA: TGTGCCAGCAGTTTTAGCGGGATTTACAATGAGCAGTTCTTC. Translated, it gives CASSFSGIYNEQFF.

A few counts support this clone. The chain links TRBV7-3 to TRBJ2-7, with a tentative D call TRBD1 (5 bases). The CDR3 spans 14 residues. Germline V gene lookup returns CDR1 SGHTA and CDR2 FQGTGA. V lost 5 bases and J 4 bases, leaving 15 bases between the germline ends. The CDR3 is CASSTDLGVYEQYF. The CDR3 region has the DNA TGTGCCAGCAGCACGGATCTAGGGGTATACGAGCAGTACTTC.